What follows are 19 T cell receptor beta chains derived from one specimen sequenced in a study of preoperative IRX-2 immunotherapy in early breast cancer. Treatment noted: preoperative locoregional IRX-2 cytokine immunotherapy. Profiling relied on immunoSEQ multiplex PCR, and the TCRdb table lists in-frame clones only, not all of them. The table records under 2,500 clones, about 64% of them present only once. Sequences were derived from tumor tissue, sampled before IRX-2 immunotherapy. The receptor set was obtained from a human donor with breast cancer.

The chain recombines TRBV29-1 with TRBJ1-5; D perhaps matches TRBD1 (5 bases). Germline V CDR1 and CDR2: SQVTM, ANQGSEA. This CDR3 region has 12 residues. The V gene lost 1 base and the J gene lost 4 bases, with 5 bases spanning the gap. The CDR3 sequence is CSVEAGNQPQHF. The CDR3 DNA reads TGCAGCGTTGAAGCAGGGAATCAGCCCCAGCATTTT.

The chain uses TRBV29-1 and TRBJ1-2; TRBD1 matches at 10 bases. The V segment lost 0 bases and the J segment 3 bases; nucleotides outside the gene matches: 19. Looked up from germline, CDR1 is SQVTM and CDR2 is ANQGSEA. The CDR3 is made up of 20 amino acids. For the CDR3, the DNA is TGCAGCGTTGAAGATCGATTGAAGACAGGGGGCCGCCGTGTGTACTATGGCTACACCTTC. Protein sequence: CSVEDRLKTGGRRVYYGYTF.

The chain recombines TRBV6-8 with TRBJ1-3, with TRBD1 matching over 7 bases. The V and J ends lost 4 bases and 0 bases, in that order; junction bases with no gene match: 6. Germline CDR1 reads MNHGY; CDR2 reads SAAAGT. The CDR3 has 16 residues. CDR3 in DNA: TGTGCCAGCAGTTCCAGGGGGTTTTACTCTGGAAACACCATATATTTT. It translates to CASSSRGFYSGNTIYF.

CDR3 bases: TGCGCCAGCAGCTTGGGTCCCCTACGGGGGCGGGGCGAGACCCAGTACTTC. Translation gives CASSLGPLRGRGETQYF. The chain uses TRBV5-1 and TRBJ2-5, with D possibly being TRBD1 or TRBD2 (6 bases each). Trimming left V 0 bases short and J 5 bases short, with 20 bases between. The CDR3 contains 17 residues. Germline CDR1 is SGHRS and CDR2 is YFSETQ.

This clone was counted a few times. The DNA is omitted, as the CDR3 cannot be located on it reliably, and the CDR3 follows TCRdb's listing. The CDR3: CASSQAGTGILAQYF. The chain carries TRBV6-8 and TRBJ2-5; the DNA was not used to check the table's D call, TRBD1. The CDR3 contains 15 residues when both ends are counted. The germline CDR1 and CDR2 sequences are MNHGY and SAAAGT.

CDR3 residues: CASSSVGQSFGEQYF. The CDR3 DNA follows: TGTGCCAGCAGTTCTGTAGGACAGTCATTTGGCGAGCAGTACTTC. The genes are TRBV6-8 and TRBJ2-7, with D maybe TRBD1 (6 bases). Germline V CDR1 and CDR2: MNHGY, SAAAGT. The CDR3 loop spans 15 amino acids. Deletions cut 4 bases from V and 6 bases from J, with 19 bases between.

The chain carries TRBV29-1 and TRBJ1-5; possibly TRBD1 for D (6 bases). The CDR3 has 13 residues. Germline V gene sequence: CDR1 SQVTM, CDR2 ANQGSEA. V shed 3 bases and J shed 3 bases, with 9 bases lying between them. The CDR3 DNA follows: TGCAGCGTTGACGGGGACAACAATCAGCCCCAGCATTTT. Its protein is CSVDGDNNQPQHF.

The CDR3 loop is CASSLASGGRAGELFF. The CDR3 bases are TGTGCCAGTAGTTTGGCTAGCGGGGGCCGAGCCGGGGAGCTGTTTTTT. The rearrangement uses TRBV19 and TRBJ2-2; TRBD2 matches 10 bases. Germline V CDR1 and CDR2: LNHDA, SQIVND (reference sequence). The CDR3 runs 16 residues. Trimming removed 5 bases from V and 6 bases from J; junction bases left unmatched: 9. Together with reference TRBV19 and TRBJ2-2, the CDR3 gives the full variable domain: DGGITQSPKYLFRKEGQNVTLSCEQNLNHDAMYWYRQDPGQGLRLIYYSQIVNDFQKGDIAEGYSVSREKKESFPLTVTSAQKNPTAFYLCASSLASGGRAGELFFGEGSRLTVL.

The rearrangement links TRBV6-8 to TRBJ2-5; D is perhaps TRBD1 or TRBD2 (5 bases each). The germline CDR1 and CDR2 sequences are MNHGY and SAAAGT. Trimming took off 10 bases at V and 2 bases at J, with 32 bases between the two ends. CDR3 length: 19 residues. The DNA for the CDR3 is TGTGCCATCTCTAGACGAACCGGGACCAACTTTCTCTCACAAGAGACCCAGTACTTC. It yields the protein CAISRRTGTNFLSQETQYF.

This clone has a handful of counts. This chain connects TRBV6-8 to TRBJ1-6; 7 bases agree with TRBD1. After removal of 4 bases from V and 7 bases from J, the junction contained 7 bases not matched to a gene. This CDR3 region has 15 residues. Germline V CDR1 and CDR2: MNHGY, SAAAGT. The DNA of the CDR3 is TGTGCCAGCAGTTTCAGACAGGGTGGAAATTCACCCCTCCACTTT. It translates to CASSFRQGGNSPLHF.

This chain joins TRBV5-1 and TRBJ1-6; D gene uncertain. V was clipped by 0 bases and J by 10 bases, with 11 bases between them. Germline assignment: CDR1 SGHRS and CDR2 YFSETQ. The CDR3 spans 14 residues. The CDR3 sequence: CASSLAQDSSPLHF. DNA of the CDR3: TGCGCCAGCAGCTTGGCTCAGGATTCGTCACCCCTCCACTTT.

The chain combines TRBV11-3 with TRBJ2-7; D possibly uses TRBD1 or TRBD2 (5 bases each). V lost 3 bases and J lost 7, with 16 bases in between. The CDR3 is made up of 14 amino acids. The germline CDR1 and CDR2 sequences are SGHNT and YENEEA. CDR3 sequence reads: CASSFLGPEGEQYF. The CDR3 DNA reads as TGTGCCAGCAGCTTCCTGGGGCCAGAGGGGGAGCAGTACTTC.

A few counts support this clone. The rearrangement links TRBV11-3 to TRBJ2-3, with 10 bases lining up with TRBD2. CDR3 size: 16 residues. The germline V gene encodes CDR1 SGHNT and CDR2 YENEEA. V shed 5 bases, J shed 1 base, and the junction held 6 bases outside the gene matches. CDR3 DNA: TGTGCCAGCAGCCAGGTAGCGGGGGGCCGCACAGATACGCAGTATTTT. Translating it yields CASSQVAGGRTDTQYF. The full variable domain, its missing parts supplied by reference TRBV11-3 and TRBJ2-3, is EAGVVQSPRYKIIEKKQPVAFWCNPISGHNTLYWYLQNLGQGPELLIRYENEEAVDDSQLPKDRFSAERLKGVDSTLKIQPAELGDSAVYLCASSQVAGGRTDTQYFGPGTRLTVL.

This clone was counted a few times. The chain joins TRBV12-5 to TRBJ1-1; 8 nucleotides line up with TRBD1. The CDR3 is made up of 13 amino acids. Per germline, CDR1 LGHNT and CDR2 FRNRAP. CDR3 sequence (DNA): TGTGCCAGCGGAGTACAGGGGGACACTGAAGCTTTCTTT. Its protein product is CASGVQGDTEAFF.

The chain is built from TRBV28 and TRBJ1-6; D is unresolved. The CDR3 totals 14 residues. The germline gives CDR1 MDHEN, CDR2 SYDVKM. Between the trimmed V and J ends, which lost 2 bases and 10 bases, there was a span of 12 bases. Here the CDR3 DNA reads TGTGCCAGCAGTTTAGGCCTCTCATCCTCACCCCTCCACTTT. This sequence encodes CASSLGLSSSPLHF. Drawing the rest from reference TRBV28 and TRBJ1-6, the complete variable domain is DVKVTQSSRYLVKRTGEKVFLECVQDMDHENMFWYRQDPGLGLRLIYFSYDVKMKEKGDIPEGYSVSREKKERFSLILESASTNQTSMYLCASSLGLSSSPLHFGNGTRLTVT.

The rearrangement links TRBV6-8 to TRBJ1-1, with D perhaps TRBD1 (6 bases). V lost 8 bases and J 1 base, leaving 11 bases between the germline ends. The CDR3 extends over 13 amino acids. CDR1 and CDR2 from the germline V gene are MNHGY and SAAAGT. The CDR3 region is CASSSTGNTEAFF. The DNA of the CDR3 is TGTGCCAGCTCCTCGACAGGGAACACTGAAGCTTTCTTT.

The chain is built from TRBV19 and TRBJ1-5; D is unclear. Germline CDR1 LNHDA, CDR2 SQIVND (reference sequence). Trimming removed 6 bases from V and 2 bases from J, with 17 bases in between. This CDR3 has 16 amino acids. The CDR3 reads CASRGQWSSRNQPQHF. The CDR3 DNA follows: TGTGCCAGTAGAGGTCAATGGAGTTCCCGCAATCAGCCCCAGCATTTT.

Details on this clone: Germline and junction disagree at one end, which may indicate a read error. The chain uses TRBV6-8 and TRBJ2-6; 8 positions agree with TRBD1. Germline CDR1 MNHGY, CDR2 SAAAGT. The CDR3 has 19 amino acids. The CDR3 reads CAISAEPGTGGAGANVLTF. For the CDR3, the DNA is TGTGCCATCAGTGCAGAGCCGGGGACAGGCGGGGCTGGGGCCAACGTCCTGACTTTC.

In this sample, this clone turned up a few times. This sequence joins TRBV6-8 and TRBJ1-1; a possible D gene is TRBD1 (5 bases). The V end was cut by 5 bases, the J end by 0 bases, with 13 bases between. Germline V CDR1 and CDR2: MNHGY, SAAAGT. This CDR3 comprises 15 residues. In DNA form, the CDR3 reads TGTGCCAGCAGTGAGTCCCGACAGTTGAACACTGAAGCTTTCTTT. It translates to CASSESRQLNTEAFF.